This T cell receptor beta chain was recovered during a study of technical replicates of blood from several donors. Clones were sequenced by immunoSEQ multiplex PCR, and TCRdb holds only the in-frame ones, with some missing. The repertoire includes around 54,000 clones, about 96% of them detected once, and 0.3% to 0.4% sits in the top ten. CDR1 is LNHDA and CDR2 is SQIVND in the germline V gene (reference sequence). Trimming removed 5 bases at V and 2 bases at J, with 10 bases between. CDR3 length equals 13 residues. This sequence originates from a human donor in good health. Sequencing was performed on T cells isolated from PBMCs. The chain combines TRBV19 with TRBJ2-7; maybe TRBD1 (5 bases). The CDR3 DNA is TGTGCCAGTAGTTACAGGCGAGCCTACGAGCAGTACTTC. It encodes CASSYRRAYEQYF.